Detailed here is one T cell receptor beta chain. These data belong to a study of blood T cell repertoires in COVID-19. Study information: Sites across the United States, Italy and Spain contributed samples from acute and convalescent COVID-19. The cDNA or gDNA used as material had been derived from T cells, B-cell-depleted T cells, or PBMCs.

Clones were sequenced by immunoSEQ multiplex PCR, and TCRdb holds only the in-frame ones, with some missing. This sample yields roughly 200,000 clones, of which under 90% are seen a single time; 6% to 8.5% belongs to the top ten. The germline gives CDR1 SGHNT, CDR2 YENEEA. This CDR3 contains 20 residues. V lost 2 bases to trimming and J lost 1 base; unmatched junction nucleotides: 14. The TCR originated in a man in his sixties with acute or convalescent COVID-19. This chain uses TRBV11-3 with TRBJ2-1; 10 nucleotides agree with TRBD2. Sequencing was carried out using peripheral blood. Written as DNA, the CDR3 is TGTGCCAGCAGCTTAAGCTACGCACTGACTAGCGGGTTGTCCTACAATGAGCAGTTCTTC. Translated, it gives CASSLSYALTSGLSYNEQFF. Filled out from reference TRBV11-3 and TRBJ2-1, the complete variable domain reads EAGVVQSPRYKIIEKKQPVAFWCNPISGHNTLYWYLQNLGQGPELLIRYENEEAVDDSQLPKDRFSAERLKGVDSTLKIQPAELGDSAVYLCASSLSYALTSGLSYNEQFFGPGTRLTVL.